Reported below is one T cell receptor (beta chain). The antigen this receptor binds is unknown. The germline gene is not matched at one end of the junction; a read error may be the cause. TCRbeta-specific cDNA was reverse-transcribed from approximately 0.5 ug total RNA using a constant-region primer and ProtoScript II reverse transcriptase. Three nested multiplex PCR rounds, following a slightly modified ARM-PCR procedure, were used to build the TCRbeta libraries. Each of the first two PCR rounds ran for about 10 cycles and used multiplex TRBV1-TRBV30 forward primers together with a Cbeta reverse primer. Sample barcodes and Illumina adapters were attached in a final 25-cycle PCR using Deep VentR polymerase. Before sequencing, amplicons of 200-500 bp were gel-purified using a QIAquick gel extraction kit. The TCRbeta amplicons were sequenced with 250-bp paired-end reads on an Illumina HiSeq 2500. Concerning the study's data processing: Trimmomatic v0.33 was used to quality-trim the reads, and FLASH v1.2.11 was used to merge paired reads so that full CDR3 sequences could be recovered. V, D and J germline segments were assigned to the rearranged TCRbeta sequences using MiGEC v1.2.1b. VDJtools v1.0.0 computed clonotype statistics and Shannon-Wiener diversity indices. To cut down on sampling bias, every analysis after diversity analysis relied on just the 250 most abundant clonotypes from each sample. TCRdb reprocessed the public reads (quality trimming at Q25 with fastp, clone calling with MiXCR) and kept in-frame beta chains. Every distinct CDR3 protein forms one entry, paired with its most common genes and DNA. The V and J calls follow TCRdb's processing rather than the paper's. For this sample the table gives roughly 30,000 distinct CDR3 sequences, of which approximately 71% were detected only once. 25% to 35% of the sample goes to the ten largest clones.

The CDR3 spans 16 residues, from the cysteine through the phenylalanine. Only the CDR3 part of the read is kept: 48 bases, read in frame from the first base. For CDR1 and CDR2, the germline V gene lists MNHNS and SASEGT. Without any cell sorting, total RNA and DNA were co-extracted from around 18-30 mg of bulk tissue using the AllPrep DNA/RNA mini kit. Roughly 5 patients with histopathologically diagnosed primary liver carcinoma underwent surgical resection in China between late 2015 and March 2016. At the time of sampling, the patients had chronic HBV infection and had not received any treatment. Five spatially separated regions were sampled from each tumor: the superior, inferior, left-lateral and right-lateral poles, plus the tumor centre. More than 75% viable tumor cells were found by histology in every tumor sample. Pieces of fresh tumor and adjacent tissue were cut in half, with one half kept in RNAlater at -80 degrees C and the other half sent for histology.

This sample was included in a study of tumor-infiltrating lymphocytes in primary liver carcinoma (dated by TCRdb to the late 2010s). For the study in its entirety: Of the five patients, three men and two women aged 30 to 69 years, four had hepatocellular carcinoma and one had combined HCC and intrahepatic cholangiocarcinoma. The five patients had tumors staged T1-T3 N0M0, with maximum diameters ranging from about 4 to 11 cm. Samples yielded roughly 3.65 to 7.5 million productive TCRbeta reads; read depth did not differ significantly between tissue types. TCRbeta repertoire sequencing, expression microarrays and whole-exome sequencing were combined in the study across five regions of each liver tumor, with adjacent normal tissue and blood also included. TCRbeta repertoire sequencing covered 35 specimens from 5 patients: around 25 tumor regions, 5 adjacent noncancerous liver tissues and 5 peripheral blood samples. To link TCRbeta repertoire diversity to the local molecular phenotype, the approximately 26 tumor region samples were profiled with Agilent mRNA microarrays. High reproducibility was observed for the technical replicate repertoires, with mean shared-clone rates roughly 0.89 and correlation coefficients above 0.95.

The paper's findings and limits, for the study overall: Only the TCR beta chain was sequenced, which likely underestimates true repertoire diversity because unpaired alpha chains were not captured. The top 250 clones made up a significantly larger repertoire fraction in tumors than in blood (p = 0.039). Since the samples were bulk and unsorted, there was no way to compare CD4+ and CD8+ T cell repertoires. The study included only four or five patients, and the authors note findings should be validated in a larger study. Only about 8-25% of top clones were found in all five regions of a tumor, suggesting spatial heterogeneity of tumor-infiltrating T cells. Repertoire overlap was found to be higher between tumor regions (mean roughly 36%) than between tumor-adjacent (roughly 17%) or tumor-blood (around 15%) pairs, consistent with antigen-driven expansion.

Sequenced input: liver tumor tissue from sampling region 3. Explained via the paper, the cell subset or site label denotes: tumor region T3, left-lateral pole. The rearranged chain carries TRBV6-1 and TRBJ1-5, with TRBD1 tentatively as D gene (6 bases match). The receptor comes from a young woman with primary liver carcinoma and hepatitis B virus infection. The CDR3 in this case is CANSERGGTNKQPQHF. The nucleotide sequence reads TGTGCCAACAGTGAAAGGGGGGGGACAAACAAACAGCCCCAGCATTTT.